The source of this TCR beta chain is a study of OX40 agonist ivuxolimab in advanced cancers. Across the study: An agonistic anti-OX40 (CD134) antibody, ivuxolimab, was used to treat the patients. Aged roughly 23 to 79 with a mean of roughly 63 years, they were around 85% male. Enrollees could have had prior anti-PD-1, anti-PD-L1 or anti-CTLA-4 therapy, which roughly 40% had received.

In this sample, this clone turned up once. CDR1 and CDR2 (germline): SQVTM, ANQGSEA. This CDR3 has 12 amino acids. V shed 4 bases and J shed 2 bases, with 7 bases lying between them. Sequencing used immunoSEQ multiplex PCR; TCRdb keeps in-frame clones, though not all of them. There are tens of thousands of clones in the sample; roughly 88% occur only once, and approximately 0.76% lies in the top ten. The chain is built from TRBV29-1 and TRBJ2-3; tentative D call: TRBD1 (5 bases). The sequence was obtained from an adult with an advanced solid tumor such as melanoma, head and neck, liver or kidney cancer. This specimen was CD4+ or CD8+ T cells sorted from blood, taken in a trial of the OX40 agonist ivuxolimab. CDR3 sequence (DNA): TGCAGCGTTGGGGGCTACACAGATACGCAGTATTTT. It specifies CSVGGYTDTQYF.